These 19 T cell receptor beta chains were sequenced from one sample in a study of shared clonotypes between healthy human individuals. Method: immunoSEQ multiplex PCR; TCRdb's copy keeps in-frame clones and lacks some. The sample contains about 2,500,000 clones, around 90% of which appear only once. Sequenced material: naive CD4+ T cells sorted from blood. The subset here: CD45RA+ positively selected. These receptors came from a man aged 18 to 29 in good health.

This chain links TRBV20-1 with TRBJ2-2; maybe TRBD1 (5 bases). CDR3 size: 11 residues. V lost 5 bases and J lost 6, with 7 bases in between. Germline lookup yields CDR1 DFQATT and CDR2 SNEGSKA (reference sequence). CDR3: CSADRPGELFF. The DNA of the CDR3 is TGCAGTGCTGACAGACCCGGGGAGCTGTTTTTT.

This chain connects TRBV5-1 to TRBJ2-7; 11 positions agree with TRBD2. Losses at the gene ends were 4 bases for V and 1 base for J; bases not matched to a gene: 10. Germline V gene sequence: CDR1 SGHRS, CDR2 YFSETQ. This CDR3 is 17 amino acids long. This CDR3 reads CASSVASGGPVSYEQYF. As DNA, the CDR3 is TGCGCCAGCAGCGTAGCTAGCGGGGGGCCGGTTTCCTACGAGCAGTACTTC.

This chain connects TRBV5-4 to TRBJ1-2; tentatively, D is TRBD1 (6 bases). V was pared by 0 bases and J by 5 bases, with 11 bases between. The CDR3 loop spans 14 amino acids. Germline CDR1 is SGHNT and CDR2 is YYREEE (reference sequence). This CDR3 reads CASSLGTDRYGYTF. The CDR3 coding sequence is TGTGCCAGCAGCTTGGGGACAGATCGATATGGCTACACCTTC.

V and J are TRBV6-1 and TRBJ1-1; D call uncertain. This CDR3 comprises 11 residues. The germline gives CDR1 MNHNS, CDR2 SASEGT. V lost 5 bases and J 6 bases, leaving 7 bases between the germline ends. The CDR3 spells CASSITSEAFF. DNA for the CDR3: TGTGCCAGCAGTATAACCTCTGAAGCTTTCTTT.

The chain employs TRBV30 and TRBJ2-5; TRBD1 is a possible D gene (6 bases). CDR3 length: 12 residues. The V gene's germline CDR1 is GTSNPN and CDR2 SVGIG (reference sequence). CDR3 amino acids: CAYGQSQETQYF. The CDR3, as DNA: TGTGCTTACGGACAGTCCCAAGAGACCCAGTACTTC. The full variable domain, in which reference TRBV30 and TRBJ2-5 provide the parts outside the CDR3, is SQTIHQWPATLVQPVGSPLSLECTVEGTSNPNLYWYRQAAGRGLQLLFYSVGIGQISSEVPQNLSASRPQDRQFILSSKKLLLSDSGFYLCAYGQSQETQYFGPGTRLLVL.

The rearrangement uses TRBV11-2 and TRBJ2-1; 10 nucleotides line up with TRBD2. The J segment lost 5 bases and the V segment lost 6 bases, leaving 7 bases of the junction unmatched. The CDR3 has 15 amino acids. From germline, CDR1 is SGHAT and CDR2 FQNNGV. The CDR3 DNA sequence: TGTGCCAGCAGACGGCTAGCGGGAGTAAACAATGAGCAGTTCTTC. Its translation is CASRRLAGVNNEQFF.

The rearrangement uses TRBV6-1 and TRBJ2-7; weak D call: TRBD1 (5 bases). Germline CDR1 and CDR2: MNHNS and SASEGT. The CDR3 runs to 11 residues. V lost 11 bases, J lost 2 bases, and 10 bases lay in between. In DNA, the CDR3 is TGTGCCGGGGCAGTTACCTACGAGCAGTACTTC. It codes for CAGAVTYEQYF.

The genes are TRBV27 and TRBJ1-5, with D perhaps TRBD1 (6 bases). This CDR3 region has 16 residues. Trimming cost V 6 bases and J 0 bases, with 15 bases left between them. CDR1 is MNHEY and CDR2 is SMNVEV in the germline V gene (reference sequence). DNA of the CDR3: TGTGCCAGCAGGGCCGGGACACTTTATAGCAATCAGCCCCAGCATTTT. It codes for CASRAGTLYSNQPQHF.

This clone was detected once. This sequence joins TRBV6-1 and TRBJ1-2; 10 bases line up with TRBD1. V dropped 7 bases and J dropped 4; count of bases not matched to a gene: 9. Germline V lookup: CDR1 MNHNS, CDR2 SASEGT. This CDR3 contains 15 residues. The CDR3 region is CASNPGTGVGYGYTF. CDR3 in DNA: TGTGCCAGCAACCCCGGGACAGGGGTTGGCTATGGCTACACCTTC.

This chain uses TRBV5-5 with TRBJ2-5, with D unclear. CDR1 is SGHKS and CDR2 is YYEKEE in the germline V gene (reference sequence). This CDR3 is built from 14 residues. V gave up 4 bases and J gave up 1 base, with 11 bases separating them. The CDR3 reads CASSRNGPQETQYF. The CDR3 nucleotides read TGTGCCAGCAGCCGCAACGGGCCCCAAGAGACCCAGTACTTC. Looking up the rest from reference TRBV5-5 and TRBJ2-5 gives the full variable domain: DAGVTQSPTHLIKTRGQQVTLRCSPISGHKSVSWYQQVLGQGPQFIFQYYEKEERGRGNFPDRFSARQFPNYSSELNVNALLLGDSALYLCASSRNGPQETQYFGPGTRLLVL.

The V gene is TRBV2, the J gene TRBJ1-1; D possibly corresponds to TRBD1 (6 bases). CDR1 and CDR2 from the germline V gene are SNHLY and FYNNEI. The CDR3 sequence is 13 residues long. V was pared by 3 bases and J by 6 bases, with 11 bases between. Here the CDR3 reads CASSENPGAEAFF. The CDR3 nucleotides read TGTGCCAGCAGTGAGAACCCAGGGGCTGAAGCTTTCTTT.

The chain has TRBV10-1 and TRBJ1-3; D is possibly TRBD1 (5 bases). This CDR3 contains 14 residues. The V gene lost 6 bases and the J gene lost 7 bases, with 16 bases spanning the gap. The germline V gene encodes CDR1 WNHNN and CDR2 SYGVQD (reference sequence). CDR3 sequence (DNA): TGCGCCAGCAGCGACAGTTCCCCTCGGAACACCATATATTTT. Amino acid sequence: CASSDSSPRNTIYF.

The chain has TRBV6-4 and TRBJ1-1; possible D gene TRBD1, 5 bases. This CDR3 comprises 12 residues. With 9 bases removed from V and 2 bases from J, the gap between germline ends came to 10 bases. Germline CDR1 reads MRHNA; CDR2 reads SNTAGT. The CDR3 region is CARDNLNTEAFF. In DNA, the CDR3 is TGTGCCAGGGACAACTTAAACACTGAAGCTTTCTTT.

V usage is TRBV5-6 and J usage is TRBJ2-7, with 11 bases aligning to TRBD2. V gave up 4 bases and J gave up 3 bases; unmatched junction bases: 3. This CDR3 is 14 amino acids long. Germline values: CDR1 SGHDT, CDR2 YYEEEE. Written as DNA, the CDR3 is TGTGCCAGCAGCGTTACTAGCGGGAGCTACGAGCAGTACTTC. Translating gives CASSVTSGSYEQYF.

The chain carries TRBV11-2 and TRBJ2-7; D is possibly TRBD2 (6 bases). Germline V gives CDR1 SGHAT, CDR2 FQNNGV. V lost 4 bases, J lost 7 bases, and 11 bases lay in between. The CDR3 loop spans 12 amino acids. CDR3 region: CASSWGVREQYF. CDR3 nucleotides: TGTGCCAGCAGCTGGGGGGTTAGGGAGCAGTACTTC.

The genes are TRBV6-5 and TRBJ2-3; D is uncertain. The CDR3 covers 14 residues. Germline CDR1 and CDR2: MNHEY and SVGAGI. The ends were cut back, 8 bases at V and 4 bases at J, with 16 bases in the middle. As DNA, the CDR3 is TGTGCCAGCTATAACCTCAGGAGCGCAGATACGCAGTATTTT. It codes for CASYNLRSADTQYF.

This chain links TRBV28 with TRBJ1-2; D might be TRBD1 (5 bases). Trimming took 4 bases from V and 5 from J, leaving 20 bases between them. The CDR3 covers 16 residues. Germline V gene data show CDR1 as MDHEN and CDR2 as SYDVKM. The CDR3 DNA is TGTGCCAGCAGTTCCTACACCACCGGGACGCATTATGGCTACACCTTC. This codes for CASSSYTTGTHYGYTF.

This clone was recorded only once. V usage is TRBV6-1 and J usage is TRBJ2-6; D is unclear. Germline CDR1 MNHNS, CDR2 SASEGT. The CDR3 length is 16 residues. V dropped 1 base and J dropped 4 bases, with 11 bases sitting between them. This CDR3 is CASSEVPGAGANVLTF. CDR3 sequence (DNA): TGTGCCAGCAGTGAAGTTCCCGGCGCGGGGGCCAACGTCCTGACTTTC.

The rearrangement joins TRBV5-1 to TRBJ2-5; TRBD1 might be the D (6 bases). V gave up 4 bases and J gave up 3 bases, with 10 bases separating them. The CDR3 runs 13 residues. Germline V gene sequence: CDR1 SGHRS, CDR2 YFSETQ. CDR3 protein: CASSEGQKETQYF. CDR3 nucleotides: TGCGCCAGCAGCGAAGGACAGAAAGAGACCCAGTACTTC.